This T cell receptor (beta chain) was obtained from a study of T-cell memory formation after mild COVID-19. Turning to the study itself: TCR clusters were largely donor specific. Notes on the study in general: While clones contracting from day 15 to 85 were balanced between CD4 and CD8, later expanders leaned CD4+.

The CDR3 totals 15 residues. From germline, CDR1 is SGDLS and CDR2 YYNGEE. Trimming removed 3 bases from V and 0 bases from J; junction bases left unmatched: 5. TCRdb reprocessed the 5' RACE reads via MiXCR and lists one record per CDR3 protein. Among approximately 300,000 distinct CDR3 sequences listed, 19% were seen once. This clonotype was seen a few times. Its antigen is as yet unknown. Material: PBMCs or a T cell subset sorted from them (not recorded which). The rearrangement links TRBV9 to TRBJ1-1, with 7 positions matching TRBD1. The sequence came from a man younger than 35 who had mild COVID-19 (a few samples of this study predate the infection). Cell type and time point are not known. CDR3 region: CASSALTGMNTEAFF. CDR3 in DNA: TGTGCCAGCAGCGCTTTGACAGGGATGAACACTGAAGCTTTCTTT.